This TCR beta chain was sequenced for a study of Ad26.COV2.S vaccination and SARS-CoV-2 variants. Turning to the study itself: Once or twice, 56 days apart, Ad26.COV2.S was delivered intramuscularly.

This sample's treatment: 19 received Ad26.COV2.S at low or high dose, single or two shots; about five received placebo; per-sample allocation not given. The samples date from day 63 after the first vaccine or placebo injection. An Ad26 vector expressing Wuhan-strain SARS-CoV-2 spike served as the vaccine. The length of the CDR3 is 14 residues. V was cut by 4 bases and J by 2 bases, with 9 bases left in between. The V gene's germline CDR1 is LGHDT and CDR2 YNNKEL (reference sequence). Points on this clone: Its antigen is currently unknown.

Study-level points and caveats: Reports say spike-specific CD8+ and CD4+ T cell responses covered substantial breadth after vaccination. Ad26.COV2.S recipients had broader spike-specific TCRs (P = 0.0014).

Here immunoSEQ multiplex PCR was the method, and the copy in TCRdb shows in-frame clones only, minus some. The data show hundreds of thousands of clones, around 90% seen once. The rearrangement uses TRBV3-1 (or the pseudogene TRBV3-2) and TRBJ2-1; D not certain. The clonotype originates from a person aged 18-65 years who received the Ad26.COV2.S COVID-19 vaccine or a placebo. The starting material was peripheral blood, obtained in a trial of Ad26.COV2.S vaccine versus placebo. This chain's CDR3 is CASSPPPPYNEQFF. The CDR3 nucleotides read TGTGCCAGCAGCCCGCCCCCGCCCTACAATGAGCAGTTCTTC.